This T cell receptor (beta chain) was profiled in a study of brain T cells in children with intractable seizures. Study outcomes and limitations: Viral specificity was inferred only from CDR3 similarity; HCMV serostatus was unknown. Pre-surgery blood may have been undersampled, hiding some clones.

Assay: immunoSEQ multiplex PCR; the TCRdb copy retains only in-frame clones and omits some. The profile covers about 340,000 clones, with about 94% appearing a single time and 5.7% taken by the ten largest. Described time point: blood from clinic visit 5 months post-surgery; TSC patient then seizure free. The sequenced cases were selected for having the highest brain T cell transcript signatures. V lost 5 bases and J lost 3, with 20 bases in between. The length of the CDR3 is 17 residues. Looked up from germline, CDR1 is SGHAT and CDR2 is FQNNGV. Comment on this clone: Its antigen is currently unknown.

The rearrangement uses TRBV11-2 and TRBJ2-1; D is unresolved. The material sequenced was peripheral blood, taken less than 6 months after surgery. The TCR was taken from a boy under two years old with tuberous sclerosis and intractable seizures. DNA of the CDR3: TGTGCCAGCAGCCCCAGTGGTACCCAGGCACTCTACAATGAGCAGTTCTTC. Protein sequence: CASSPSGTQALYNEQFF.